This T cell receptor (beta chain) was identified during a study of cytomegalovirus exposure and HLA in healthy donors. Study-level findings and limits: The only immune exposure information that was available was CMV serostatus.

The CDR3 totals 18 residues. The germline gives CDR1 SGDLS, CDR2 YYNGEE. With V trimmed by 0 bases and J by 4 bases, 14 bases remained unmatched. With respect to this clone: Its target is unknown.

The PCR was carried out with 60 Vbeta primers and 13 Jbeta primers. Profiling relied on immunoSEQ multiplex PCR, and the TCRdb table lists in-frame clones only, not all of them. The profile shows some 130,000 clones, around three quarters of them singletons. The chain is built from TRBV9 and TRBJ2-7; the match to TRBD2 covers 9 bases. The sequence derives from a woman in her forties or fifties in good health and CMV-seronegative. Sequenced: PBMCs. The CDR3, as DNA: TGTGCCAGCAGCGTAGGACCTACTAGCGGGCCCTTCGCGTACGAGCAGTACTTC. Residues: CASSVGPTSGPFAYEQYF.